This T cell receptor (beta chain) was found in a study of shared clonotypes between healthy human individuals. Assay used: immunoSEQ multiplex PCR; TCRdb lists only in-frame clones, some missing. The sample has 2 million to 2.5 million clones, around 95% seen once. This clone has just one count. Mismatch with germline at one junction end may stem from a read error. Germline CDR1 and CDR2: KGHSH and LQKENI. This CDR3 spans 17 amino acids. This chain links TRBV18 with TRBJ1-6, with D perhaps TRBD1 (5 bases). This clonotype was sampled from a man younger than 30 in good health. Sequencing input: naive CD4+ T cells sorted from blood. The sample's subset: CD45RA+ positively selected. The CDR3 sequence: CASSPLVVGAYNSPLHF. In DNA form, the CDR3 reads TGTGCCAGCTCCCCACTAGTTGTAGGGGCCTATAATTCACCCCTCCACTTT. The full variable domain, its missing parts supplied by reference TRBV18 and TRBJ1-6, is NAGVMQNPRHLVRRRGQEARLRCSPMKGHSHVYWYRQLPEEGLKFMVYLQKENIIDESGMPKERFSAEFPKEGPSILRIQQVVRGDSAAYFCASSPLVVGAYNSPLHFGNGTRLTVT.